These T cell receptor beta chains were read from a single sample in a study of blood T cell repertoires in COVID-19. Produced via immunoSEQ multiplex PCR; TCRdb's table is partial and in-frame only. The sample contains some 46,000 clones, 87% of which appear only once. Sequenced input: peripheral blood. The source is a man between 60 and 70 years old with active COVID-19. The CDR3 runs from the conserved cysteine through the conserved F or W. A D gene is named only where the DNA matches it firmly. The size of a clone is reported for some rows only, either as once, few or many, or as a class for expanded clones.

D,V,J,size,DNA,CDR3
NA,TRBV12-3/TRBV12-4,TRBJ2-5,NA,TGTGCCAGCAGTGGAGTGGGGACCCAGTACTTC,CASSGVGTQYF
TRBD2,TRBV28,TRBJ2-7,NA,TGTGCCAGTACGGGAGGGCCCGTTAAAGGATACGAGCAGTACTTC,CASTGGPVKGYEQYF
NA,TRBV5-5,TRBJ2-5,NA,TGTGCCAGCAGCTCCCGGTTACAAGAGACCCAGTACTTC,CASSSRLQETQYF
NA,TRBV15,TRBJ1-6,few,TGTGCCACCAGCAGAGTAGAGTCAAATTCACCCCTCCACTTT,CATSRVESNSPLHF
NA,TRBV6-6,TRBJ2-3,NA,TGTGCCAGCAGTAACCCACGGGGGGCGACAGATACGCAGTATTTT,CASSNPRGATDTQYF
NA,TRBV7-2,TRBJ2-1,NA,TGTGCCAGCAGCTTAGCGGGGGGGCCGCGTGAGCAGTTCTTC,CASSLAGGPREQFF
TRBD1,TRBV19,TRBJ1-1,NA,TGTGCCAGTAGTGCCCCCAGGGGGAGGAACACTGAAGCTTTCTTT,CASSAPRGRNTEAFF
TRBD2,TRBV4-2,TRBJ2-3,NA,TGTGCCAGCAGCCAAACAAGCGGGAGCGTGGCAGATACGCAGTATTTT,CASSQTSGSVADTQYF
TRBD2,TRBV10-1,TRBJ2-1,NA,TGCGCCAGCAGCGACCCGGGGCTAGCGGGAGGTAATGAGCAGTTCTTC,CASSDPGLAGGNEQFF
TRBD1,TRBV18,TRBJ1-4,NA,TGTGCCAGCTCCCCCTCCGGGACAGGGGGAGAAAAACTGTTTTTT,CASSPSGTGGEKLFF
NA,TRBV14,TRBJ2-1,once,TGTGCCAGCAGCCAGGAGCCTACGGCTTTCTACAATGAGCAGTTCTTC,CASSQEPTAFYNEQFF
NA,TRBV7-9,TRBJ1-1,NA,TGTGCCAGCAGGTACAGGGATTGGAACACTGAAGCTTTCTTT,CASRYRDWNTEAFF
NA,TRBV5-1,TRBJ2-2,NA,TGCGCCAGCAGCTTGGGTTACACCGCGAACACCGGGGAGCTGTTTTTT,CASSLGYTANTGELFF
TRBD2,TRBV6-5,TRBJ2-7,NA,TGTGCCAGCACTCTCGCGACTAGCGCCCCCGAGCAGTACTTC,CASTLATSAPEQYF
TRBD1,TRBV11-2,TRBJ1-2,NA,TGTGCCAGCAGCCTATTGGTCGGCCAGGGGGCTAACTATGGCTACACCTTC,CASSLLVGQGANYGYTF
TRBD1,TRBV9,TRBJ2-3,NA,TGTGCCAGCAGCGGAAATACAGGGGGAACTAGCACAGATACGCAGTATTTT,CASSGNTGGTSTDTQYF
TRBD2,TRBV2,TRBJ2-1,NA,TGTGCCAGCAGTCCGGGGGGGGGCCGTGAGCAGTTCTTC,CASSPGGGREQFF
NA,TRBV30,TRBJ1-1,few,TGTGCCTGGCGCAGGGTTGACACTGAAGCTTTCTTT,CAWRRVDTEAFF
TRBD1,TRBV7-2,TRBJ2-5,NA,TGTGCCAGCAGCTTCGGAGAGACAGGGGCTCCACAAGAGACCCAGTACTTC,CASSFGETGAPQETQYF
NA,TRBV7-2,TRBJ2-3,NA,TGTGCCAGCAGCTTAGAACTATCAGTAAACACAGATACGCAGTATTTT,CASSLELSVNTDTQYF
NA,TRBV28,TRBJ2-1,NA,TGTGCCAGCAGTCCGGTGGGGGGCTCCTACAATGAGCAGTTCTTC,CASSPVGGSYNEQFF
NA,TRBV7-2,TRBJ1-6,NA,TGTGCCAGCAGCTTAGGGGAGGAATATTATAATTCACCCCTCCACTTT,CASSLGEEYYNSPLHF